The T cell receptor (beta chain) under discussion was sequenced for a study of blood T cell repertoires in COVID-19. Only in-frame clones appear in the TCRdb table, and some are missing; sequencing was by immunoSEQ multiplex PCR. The sample carries fewer than 150,000 clones, around nine tenths recorded once. Germline CDR1 and CDR2: MNHEY and SVGAGI. The CDR3 is 12 residues long. Trimming stripped 6 bases from V and 5 bases from J, with 7 bases between. This receptor was identified in a woman aged 40 to 55 with acute or convalescent COVID-19. This chain connects TRBV6-5 to TRBJ1-4; D gene uncertain. Material: peripheral blood. The CDR3 nucleotides read TGTGCCAGCAGGAGCCTGAATGAAAAACTGTTTTTT. It translates to CASRSLNEKLFF.